This TCR beta chain was documented in a study of cytomegalovirus exposure and HLA in healthy donors. Notes on the study in general: Data from an earlier analysis indicated that most TCR beta V segments were productive either about 87% or about 30% of the time.

Concerning this clone itself: Its matching antigen is unknown.

The germline CDR1 and CDR2 sequences are MDHEN and SYDVKM. Trimming cost V 4 bases and J 2 bases, with 10 bases left between them. The CDR3 covers 14 residues. PCR used 60 Vbeta primers and 13 Jbeta primers. Sequencing was performed with immunoSEQ multiplex PCR; in TCRdb, only in-frame clones are kept and a portion is missing. The repertoire has about 180,000 clones, around 81% of them found once; the top ten carry roughly 4.9%. The receptor was isolated from a woman aged 18 to 35 in good health and CMV-seropositive. The chain uses TRBV28 and TRBJ2-3, with a weak D call TRBD1 (5 bases). The sequencing sample was made of PBMCs. CDR3 in DNA: TGTGCCAGCAGTTCCCCAGGGTTCACAGATACGCAGTATTTT. Protein product: CASSSPGFTDTQYF. The whole variable domain, remainder taken from reference TRBV28 and TRBJ2-3, is DVKVTQSSRYLVKRTGEKVFLECVQDMDHENMFWYRQDPGLGLRLIYFSYDVKMKEKGDIPEGYSVSREKKERFSLILESASTNQTSMYLCASSSPGFTDTQYFGPGTRLTVL.